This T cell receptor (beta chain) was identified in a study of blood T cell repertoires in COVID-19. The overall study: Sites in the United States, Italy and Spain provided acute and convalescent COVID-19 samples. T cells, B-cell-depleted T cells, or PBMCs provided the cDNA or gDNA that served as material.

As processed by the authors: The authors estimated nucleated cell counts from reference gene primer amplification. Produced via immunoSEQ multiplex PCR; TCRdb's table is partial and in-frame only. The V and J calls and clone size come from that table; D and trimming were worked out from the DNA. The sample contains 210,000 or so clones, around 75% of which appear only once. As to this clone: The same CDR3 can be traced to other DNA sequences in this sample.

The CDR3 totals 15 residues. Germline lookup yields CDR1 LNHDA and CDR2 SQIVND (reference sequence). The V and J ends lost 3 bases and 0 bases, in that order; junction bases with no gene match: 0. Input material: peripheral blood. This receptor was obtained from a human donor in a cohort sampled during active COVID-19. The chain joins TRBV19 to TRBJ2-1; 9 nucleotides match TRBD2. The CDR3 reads CASSISGSSYNEQFF. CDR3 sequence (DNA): TGTGCCAGTAGTATTAGCGGGAGCTCCTACAATGAGCAGTTCTTC.